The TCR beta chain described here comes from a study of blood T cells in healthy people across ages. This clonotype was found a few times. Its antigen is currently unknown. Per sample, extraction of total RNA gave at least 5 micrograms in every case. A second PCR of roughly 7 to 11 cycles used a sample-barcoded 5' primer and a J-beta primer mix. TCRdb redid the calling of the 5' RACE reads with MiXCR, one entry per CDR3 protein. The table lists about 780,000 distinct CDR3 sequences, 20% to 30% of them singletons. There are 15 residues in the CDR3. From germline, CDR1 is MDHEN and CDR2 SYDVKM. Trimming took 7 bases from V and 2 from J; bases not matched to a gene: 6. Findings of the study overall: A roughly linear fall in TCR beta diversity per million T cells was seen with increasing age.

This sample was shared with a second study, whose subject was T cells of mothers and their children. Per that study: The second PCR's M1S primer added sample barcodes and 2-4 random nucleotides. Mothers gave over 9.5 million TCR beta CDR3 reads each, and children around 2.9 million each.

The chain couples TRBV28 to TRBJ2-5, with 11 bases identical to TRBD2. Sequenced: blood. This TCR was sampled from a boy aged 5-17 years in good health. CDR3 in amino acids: CASIPSGGPQETQYF. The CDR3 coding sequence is TGTGCCAGCATCCCTAGCGGGGGGCCGCAAGAGACCCAGTACTTC.